These T cell receptor beta chains were read from a single sample in a study of blood T cell repertoires in COVID-19. The repertoire was sequenced with immunoSEQ multiplex PCR; TCRdb's copy has only in-frame clones and lacks some. Found here are 95,000 to 150,000 clones, over 65% of them singletons; the top ten hold 3.5% to 5.5%. Sequenced material: peripheral blood. These receptors originate from a woman aged 70-85 years with acute or convalescent COVID-19. Each CDR3 is given with its conserved first and last residue. The order of the fields is D gene, J gene, clone size, V gene, CDR3 DNA, CDR3 protein. A D gene is named only where the DNA matches it firmly. A clone size is listed for some rows: how often the clone was seen (once, few, many), or a class if it is expanded.

D: TRBD1; J: TRBJ1-2; size: -; V: TRBV5-1; DNA: TGCGCCAGCAGCCTGGGACAGGGGACAGAGTATGGCTACACCTTC; CDR3: CASSLGQGTEYGYTF
D: TRBD1; J: TRBJ1-4; size: -; V: TRBV5-1; DNA: TGCGCCAGCAGCTTGGGAGGGGGCCTTGCAACTAATGAAAAACTGTTTTTT; CDR3: CASSLGGGLATNEKLFF
D: -; J: TRBJ2-1; size: -; V: TRBV5-6; DNA: TGTGCCAGCAACCCTTCCAGGACAGTATCAGACTATGAGCAGTTCTTC; CDR3: CASNPSRTVSDYEQFF
D: -; J: TRBJ1-2; size: -; V: TRBV2; DNA: TGTGCCAGCAGTGCCCGGGTTACAGGGTTTTATGGCTACACCTTC; CDR3: CASSARVTGFYGYTF
D: -; J: TRBJ2-3; size: -; V: TRBV5-1; DNA: TGCGCCAGCAGCTCAGAAGGGGGTCTTGGCACAGATACGCAGTATTTT; CDR3: CASSSEGGLGTDTQYF
D: TRBD2; J: TRBJ2-1; size: -; V: TRBV2; DNA: TGTGCCAGCAGCTTAAGCGGGGGGGCCTACAATGAGCAGTTCTTC; CDR3: CASSLSGGAYNEQFF
D: -; J: TRBJ1-1; size: -; V: TRBV5-4; DNA: TGTGCCAGCAGACCTACAGGGTCATTGGACACTGAAGCTTTCTTT; CDR3: CASRPTGSLDTEAFF
D: TRBD1; J: TRBJ1-1; size: -; V: TRBV3-1/TRBV3-2; DNA: TGTGCCAGCAGAAGGGACAGGGGGAACACTGAAGCTTTCTTT; CDR3: CASRRDRGNTEAFF
D: -; J: TRBJ2-1; size: -; V: TRBV11-2; DNA: TGTGCCAGCAGCCCAGACAGGGAGCAGTTCTTC; CDR3: CASSPDREQFF
D: TRBD1; J: TRBJ1-2; size: -; V: TRBV5-6; DNA: TGTGCCAGCAGCATAAGACAGGGACCCGGTTATGGCTACACCTTC; CDR3: CASSIRQGPGYGYTF
D: -; J: TRBJ1-6; size: -; V: TRBV6-5; DNA: TGTGCCAGCAGTTCAGGCCGTAATAATTCACCCCTCCACTTT; CDR3: CASSSGRNNSPLHF
D: TRBD2; J: TRBJ2-1; size: -; V: TRBV18; DNA: TGTGCCAGCTCACCCACTAGCGGGGATTACAATGAGCAGTTCTTC; CDR3: CASSPTSGDYNEQFF
D: TRBD1; J: TRBJ1-1; size: -; V: TRBV4-3; DNA: TGCGCCAGCAGCCTGCTGACAGGGGCAGACACTGAAGCTTTCTTT; CDR3: CASSLLTGADTEAFF
D: -; J: TRBJ2-5; size: -; V: TRBV7-2; DNA: TGTGCCAGCAGCTTATTAACTAGCAGGGAGACCCAGTACTTC; CDR3: CASSLLTSRETQYF
D: -; J: TRBJ2-7; size: -; V: TRBV6-5; DNA: TGTGCCAGCAGTCCCGACAGGAAAATCTCCTACGAGCAGTACTTC; CDR3: CASSPDRKISYEQYF
D: -; J: TRBJ1-3; size: -; V: TRBV11-2; DNA: TGTGCCAGCAGCTTAGCGGGAAACACCATATATTTT; CDR3: CASSLAGNTIYF
D: TRBD1; J: TRBJ2-1; size: -; V: TRBV6-5; DNA: TGTGCCAGCAGAATGACAGGGCGGAGGTATGAGCAGTTCTTC; CDR3: CASRMTGRRYEQFF
D: TRBD1; J: TRBJ1-1; size: -; V: TRBV5-1; DNA: TGCGCCAGCAGCCCCGGACAGGGGAACACTGAAGCTTTCTTT; CDR3: CASSPGQGNTEAFF
D: TRBD1; J: TRBJ1-6; size: -; V: TRBV10-1; DNA: TGCGCCAGCAGCGCCGGGACAGGGGTTTCACCCCTCCACTTT; CDR3: CASSAGTGVSPLHF
D: TRBD1; J: TRBJ1-2; size: -; V: TRBV7-2; DNA: TGTGCCAGCAGCCCCCTACAGGGGGCTAAAAATGGCTACACCTTC; CDR3: CASSPLQGAKNGYTF
D: -; J: TRBJ1-3; size: -; V: TRBV11-3; DNA: TGTGCCAGCAGCTTCGGACAGCGCGGAAACACCATATATTTT; CDR3: CASSFGQRGNTIYF
D: -; J: TRBJ1-1; size: -; V: TRBV6-5; DNA: TGTGCCAGCAGTTACATCGGGGAAGCTTTCTTT; CDR3: CASSYIGEAFF
D: -; J: TRBJ1-2; size: -; V: TRBV3-1/TRBV3-2; DNA: TGTGCCAGCAGCCCCGGTCGGGGATTCTATGGCTACACCTTC; CDR3: CASSPGRGFYGYTF
D: TRBD1; J: TRBJ1-2; size: -; V: TRBV29-1; DNA: TGCAGCGGCGTTACAGGGGTCGGGGGATATGGCTACACCTTC; CDR3: CSGVTGVGGYGYTF
D: -; J: TRBJ1-5; size: -; V: TRBV19; DNA: TGTGCCAGCAGGGATCTTGGCAGCAATCAGCCCCAGCATTTT; CDR3: CASRDLGSNQPQHF
D: TRBD1; J: TRBJ1-1; size: -; V: TRBV6-5; DNA: TGTGCCAGCAGCCGACAGGGGACTGAAGCTTTCTTT; CDR3: CASSRQGTEAFF
D: -; J: TRBJ1-1; size: -; V: TRBV27; DNA: TGTGCCAGCAGCCGAACGTCGGGGAAGTACACTGAAGCTTTCTTT; CDR3: CASSRTSGKYTEAFF
D: -; J: TRBJ1-3; size: -; V: TRBV5-4; DNA: TGTGCCAGCAGCGACCCCAGGGGTTCTGGAAACACCATATATTTT; CDR3: CASSDPRGSGNTIYF
D: -; J: TRBJ2-7; size: -; V: TRBV6-2/TRBV6-3; DNA: TGTGCCAGCAGTAACTACAGGGATCGCTACGAGCAGTACTTC; CDR3: CASSNYRDRYEQYF
D: TRBD2; J: TRBJ2-1; size: few; V: TRBV11-2; DNA: TGTGCCAGCAGCTTTGGTCTTACTAGCGGGGGTTACAATGAGCAGTTCTTC; CDR3: CASSFGLTSGGYNEQFF
D: -; J: TRBJ1-5; size: -; V: TRBV30; DNA: TGTGCCTGGAGCCAGGGGCTCGATCAGCCCCAGCATTTT; CDR3: CAWSQGLDQPQHF
D: -; J: TRBJ1-6; size: few; V: TRBV30; DNA: TGTGCCTGGAGTTACAGGGTAGGGTCACCCCTCCACTTT; CDR3: CAWSYRVGSPLHF
D: -; J: TRBJ1-2; size: -; V: TRBV6-5; DNA: TGTGCCAGCAGTTACTCTGGCACAGAACCAATGCAGGGCTACACCTTC; CDR3: CASSYSGTEPMQGYTF
D: -; J: TRBJ2-3; size: -; V: TRBV6-2/TRBV6-3; DNA: TGTGCCGGCAGTTACCCCCTGGGGGGGCCGAGAGATACGCAGTATTTT; CDR3: CAGSYPLGGPRDTQYF
D: -; J: TRBJ2-1; size: many; V: TRBV6-4; DNA: TGTGCCAGCAGTGACAAGGAGGTAGGGTACAATGAGCAGTTCTTC; CDR3: CASSDKEVGYNEQFF
D: TRBD2; J: TRBJ2-1; size: -; V: TRBV15; DNA: TGTGCCACCAGCAGAGCCACCGGGACTAGCGGGGGTGCATACAATGAGCAGTTCTTC; CDR3: CATSRATGTSGGAYNEQFF
D: TRBD1; J: TRBJ2-5; size: -; V: TRBV18; DNA: TGTGCCAGCTCCCCCGACAGGGCGAAGGAGACCCAGTACTTC; CDR3: CASSPDRAKETQYF
D: -; J: TRBJ1-1; size: -; V: TRBV7-2; DNA: TGTGCCAGCAGAATACAGTTTCTTGGGACTGAAGCTTTCTTT; CDR3: CASRIQFLGTEAFF
D: -; J: TRBJ1-6; size: -; V: TRBV4-2; DNA: TGTGCCAGCAGCCCCACAAACTATAATTCACCCCTCCACTTT; CDR3: CASSPTNYNSPLHF
D: -; J: TRBJ1-3; size: -; V: TRBV18; DNA: TGTGCCAGCTCCCGAGGCGGGGGATCTGGAAACACCATATATTTT; CDR3: CASSRGGGSGNTIYF
D: TRBD1; J: TRBJ1-2; size: -; V: TRBV3-1/TRBV3-2; DNA: TGTGCCAGCAGCCCGGGACAGCCGCCTTATGGCTACACCTTC; CDR3: CASSPGQPPYGYTF
D: TRBD2; J: TRBJ2-1; size: -; V: TRBV27; DNA: TGTGCCAGCAGAGGCGGGGGGCCCCACTACAATGAGCAGTTCTTC; CDR3: CASRGGGPHYNEQFF